Sequencing of this T cell receptor beta chain was carried out in a study of blood T cell repertoires in COVID-19. Profiled with immunoSEQ multiplex PCR; TCRdb holds only in-frame clones, not every one. The sample holds 200,000 to 300,000 clones, 65% to 90% seen once. Per the germline V gene, CDR1 is SGHNT and CDR2 is YYREEE (reference sequence). This CDR3 spans 15 amino acids. The V end lost 5 bases, the J end lost 0 bases, and 14 bases lay between the germline ends. The chain has TRBV5-4 and TRBJ1-1; the D gene is possibly TRBD1 (5 bases). The clonotype originates from a man younger than 45 with active or convalescent COVID-19. The source material was peripheral blood. The CDR3, as DNA: TGTGCCAGCAGGACAGTTACCGGTGTGAACACTGAAGCTTTCTTT. As protein: CASRTVTGVNTEAFF.